One and the same sample provided the 13 T cell receptor beta chains below, sequenced in a study of T cells after posttransplantation cyclophosphamide. Using immunoSEQ multiplex PCR, the repertoire was profiled, and TCRdb retains in-frame clones only, with some absent. The table lists over 15,000 clones, around 94% of them singletons, with 0.27% in the top ten. The naive gate required viable CD3+CD4+ or CD3+CD8+ cells with CCR7+CD45RA+CD45RO-CD95-CD27+CD28+ phenotype. Sample: naive CD4+ T cells sorted from blood. Every receptor here comes from a woman aged 50 to 60 in good health and a related stem cell transplant donor.

The rearrangement links TRBV10-3 to TRBJ2-2; 14 bases match TRBD2. This CDR3 contains 18 residues. The V segment lost 2 bases and the J segment 4 bases; nucleotides outside the gene matches: 6. In germline, CDR1 is ENHRY, CDR2 SYGVKD. The CDR3 spells CAISEAGLAGVGTGELFF. The CDR3 DNA is TGTGCCATCAGTGAGGCGGGACTAGCGGGAGTGGGCACCGGGGAGCTGTTTTTT.

This chain joins TRBV6-6 and TRBJ2-7; D perhaps matches TRBD1 (6 bases). The V end lost 5 bases, the J end lost 4 bases, and 18 bases lay between the germline ends. The germline V gene encodes CDR1 MNHNY and CDR2 SVGAGI (reference sequence). This CDR3 region has 15 residues. The CDR3 nucleotides read TGTGCCAGCAGTAGACCGGACAGACTTATATACGAGCAGTACTTC. It is translated as CASSRPDRLIYEQYF.

The chain links TRBV18 to TRBJ2-2, with TRBD1 matching 7 bases. Trimming took 5 bases from V and 2 from J; bases not matched to a gene: 14. Germline V CDR1 and CDR2: KGHSH, LQKENI. This CDR3 spans 18 amino acids. CDR3 protein: CASSRTPKGTDNTGELFF. For the CDR3, the DNA is TGTGCCAGCTCAAGAACCCCAAAGGGGACAGATAACACCGGGGAGCTGTTTTTT. Full variable domain (outside the CDR3, taken from reference TRBV18 and TRBJ2-2): NAGVMQNPRHLVRRRGQEARLRCSPMKGHSHVYWYRQLPEEGLKFMVYLQKENIIDESGMPKERFSAEFPKEGPSILRIQQVVRGDSAAYFCASSRTPKGTDNTGELFFGEGSRLTVL.

This chain uses TRBV23-1 with TRBJ2-1, with 7 nucleotides matching TRBD1. TRBV23-1 is given ORF status, its function remaining uncertain. V lost 7 bases and J lost 8; bases outside the gene matches: 17. The CDR3 has 16 residues. The CDR3: CASTALSGGRLHEQFF. CDR3 nucleotides: TGCGCCAGCACCGCGCTCTCAGGGGGACGATTGCATGAGCAGTTCTTC.

The chain has TRBV6-5 and TRBJ2-7, with 13 bases that match TRBD2. The CDR3 is 16 amino acids. Germline V lookup: CDR1 MNHEY, CDR2 SVGAGI. V shed 4 bases, J shed 2 bases, and the junction held 5 bases outside the gene matches. This CDR3 reads CASSSVTSGRPYEQYF. In DNA, the CDR3 is TGTGCCAGCAGTTCAGTGACTAGCGGGAGGCCCTACGAGCAGTACTTC.

The chain is built from TRBV30 and TRBJ1-2; tentative D call: TRBD1 (6 bases). Germline assignment: CDR1 GTSNPN and CDR2 SVGIG (reference sequence). The CDR3 covers 15 residues. V lost 4 bases, J lost 5 bases, and 20 bases lay in between. The CDR3 DNA reads as TGTGCCTGGATTCTGGGGGGGGGCGCGAGGTATGGCTACACCTTC. Protein: CAWILGGGARYGYTF.

The chain recombines TRBV29-1 with TRBJ1-1, with TRBD1 matching 8 bases. Germline CDR1 and CDR2: SQVTM and ANQGSEA. There are 13 residues in the CDR3. Trimming at V came to 4 bases and at J to 4 bases, leaving 5 bases not matched to a gene. CDR3 coding DNA: TGCAGCGTTGGGACAGGGTCGGGCACTGAAGCTTTCTTT. This sequence encodes CSVGTGSGTEAFF.

The chain uses TRBV10-3 and TRBJ1-3; 7 bases agree with TRBD1. There are 14 residues in the CDR3. Germline values: CDR1 ENHRY, CDR2 SYGVKD. The V segment lost 3 bases and the J segment 4 bases; nucleotides outside the gene matches: 3. The CDR3 coding sequence is TGTGCCATCAGTGACCGGGACAGAGGAAACACCATATATTTT. Its protein product is CAISDRDRGNTIYF.

CDR3 protein: CSVGSTGGRETQYF. Written as DNA, the CDR3 is TGCAGCGTTGGCTCCACGGGGGGGCGAGAGACCCAGTACTTC. The chain uses TRBV29-1 and TRBJ2-5; 8 nucleotides align to TRBD2. The CDR3 loop spans 14 amino acids. The V and J ends lost 4 bases and 4 bases, in that order; junction bases with no gene match: 8. Germline V CDR1 and CDR2: SQVTM, ANQGSEA.

The rearrangement links TRBV4-1 to TRBJ1-2; tentative D call: TRBD1 (6 bases). The germline gives CDR1 MGHRA, CDR2 YSYEKL. Trimming removed 6 bases at V and 2 bases at J, with 16 bases between. CDR3 length: 15 residues. CDR3 bases: TGCGCCAGCAGTCTCCCCGTACAGGGAAACTATGGCTACACCTTC. It specifies CASSLPVQGNYGYTF.

The rearrangement joins TRBV4-1 to TRBJ1-4, with D tentatively TRBD1 (6 bases). Looked up from germline, CDR1 is MGHRA and CDR2 is YSYEKL. This CDR3 is 15 amino acids long. V was clipped by 3 bases and J by 8 bases, with 16 bases between them. For the CDR3, the DNA is TGCGCCAGCAGCCACATCAGGGGCCGAACCGAAAAACTGTTTTTT. It yields the protein CASSHIRGRTEKLFF.

This clone came up once. The rearrangement joins TRBV6-5 to TRBJ2-3; maybe TRBD1 (5 bases). CDR1 and CDR2 from the germline V gene are MNHEY and SVGAGI. The CDR3 loop spans 14 amino acids. Trimming cost V 0 bases and J 6 bases, with 10 bases left between them. The CDR3 region has the DNA TGTGCCAGCAGTTACTCGGGAAGGGGTGATACGCAGTATTTT. Amino acids: CASSYSGRGDTQYF.

The genes are TRBV5-1 and TRBJ1-1; 9 bases agree with TRBD1. There are 14 residues in the CDR3. With V trimmed by 4 bases and J by 10 bases, 11 bases remained unmatched. Germline V gene data show CDR1 as SGHRS and CDR2 as YFSETQ. Written as DNA, the CDR3 is TGCGCCAGCAGCCTCACCGGGACAGGGTATGGAGCTTTCTTT. Translated: CASSLTGTGYGAFF.